Listed below are T cell receptor beta chains from one sample, sequenced in a study of T cells after yellow fever vaccination. Each CDR3 protein is one row after TCRdb ran MiXCR on the 5' RACE reads. The sample has about 320,000 distinct CDR3 sequences, about 11% seen once. This material consisted of CD4+ T cells sorted from PBMCs, taken 45 days after the yellow fever booster vaccination. The receptors originated from a man between 18 and 35 years old who received the YFV17D yellow fever vaccine. The CDR3 runs from the conserved cysteine through the conserved F or W. The D gene is left open where the match is weak. Clone size is stated in some rows and not others, as once, few, many or a class when expanded.

J,length,size,V,D,DNA,CDR3
TRBJ1-1,13,few,TRBV6-1,TRBD1,TGTGCCAGCGGGGAACAGGGGTTCACTGAAGCTTTCTTT,CASGEQGFTEAFF
TRBJ1-1,14,few,TRBV27,.,TGTGCCAGCAGCCAAAGGGGGGTGAACACTGAAGCTTTCTTT,CASSQRGVNTEAFF
TRBJ2-5,16,.,TRBV19,TRBD2,TGTGCCAGTAGTATAGTGACGGGGACTAGCCGCGAGACCCAGTACTTC,CASSIVTGTSRETQYF
TRBJ2-5,14,few,TRBV12-3/TRBV12-4,.,TGTGCCAGCAGTTTGGCAGGGGAACAAGAGACCCAGTACTTC,CASSLAGEQETQYF
TRBJ2-5,11,few,TRBV7-6,.,TGTGCCAGCGGAATTCAAGAGACCCAGTACTTC,CASGIQETQYF
TRBJ1-5,14,.,TRBV28,.,TGTGCCAGCACCCGGGAATTTAGCAATCAGCCCCAGCATTTT,CASTREFSNQPQHF
TRBJ1-1,13,few,TRBV25-1,.,TGTGCCAGCAGACGGGGGGGAAGGACTGAAGCTTTCTTT,CASRRGGRTEAFF
TRBJ2-4,15,.,TRBV27,.,TGTGCCAGCAGCAAAGACCCTATGGGGCTCAGTATTCAGTACTTC,CASSKDPMGLSIQYF
TRBJ2-7,15,.,TRBV6-5,TRBD1,TGTGCCAGCAGTCACTCCGGGGGGACAGGGAACGAGCAGTACTTC,CASSHSGGTGNEQYF
TRBJ2-5,16,.,TRBV29-1,.,TGCAGCGTTGATGGTCCGGGGGCACGTTACCAAGAGACCCAGTACTTC,CSVDGPGARYQETQYF
TRBJ1-2,15,many,TRBV27,TRBD1,TGTGCCAGCAGTTTATCATCCAGGGGGAACTATGGCTACACCTTC,CASSLSSRGNYGYTF
TRBJ1-1,16,.,TRBV7-3,.,TGTGCCAGCAGCTTAGAGGGGGGCAGAACGAACACTGAAGCTTTCTTT,CASSLEGGRTNTEAFF
TRBJ2-1,15,.,TRBV7-8,.,TGTGCCAGCAGCTCCCTGACAAGGGGGGGCAATGAGCAGTTCTTC,CASSSLTRGGNEQFF
TRBJ1-6,13,.,TRBV12-3/TRBV12-4,.,TGTGCCAGCAGTTTCGATGGCAATTCAACCCTCCACTTT,CASSFDGNSTLHF
TRBJ2-5,17,.,TRBV3-1,TRBD1,TGTGCCAGCAGCCAGGGCCTCCTGGGACAGGGGGGAGGGACCCAGTACTTC,CASSQGLLGQGGGTQYF
TRBJ2-2,16,many,TRBV3-1,.,TGTGCCAGCAGCCAAGAAAGTTCGGGGTATGCCGGGGAGCTGTTTTTT,CASSQESSGYAGELFF
TRBJ1-4,12,.,TRBV11-2,.,TGTGCCAGCGGGGTTGACAGGGAAAAACTGTTTTTT,CASGVDREKLFF
TRBJ2-1,15,.,TRBV6-5,.,TGTGCCAGCTCGCTGGACCTGTATCCCCACAATGAGCAGTTCTTC,CASSLDLYPHNEQFF
TRBJ2-2,15,many,TRBV28,.,TGTGCCAGCATCAGGTCTTTGGGGGAGACCGGGGAGCTGTTTTTT,CASIRSLGETGELFF
TRBJ2-1,15,few,TRBV7-2,.,TGTGCCAGCAGCCGCGGGGGCGGGAAATACAATGAGCAGTTCTTC,CASSRGGGKYNEQFF
TRBJ1-1,14,few,TRBV27,.,TGTGCCAGCCGCCTCAGGGAGAGTGGCACTGAAGCTTTCTTT,CASRLRESGTEAFF
TRBJ1-1,11,few,TRBV20-1,TRBD1,TGCAGTGCTGACAGGGGCACTGAAGCTTTCTTT,CSADRGTEAFF
TRBJ1-6,16,many,TRBV7-2,.,TGTGCCAGCAGCCAGACCCCAGGGGCGTCACGTTCACCCCTCCACTTT,CASSQTPGASRSPLHF
TRBJ2-2,20,.,TRBV4-3,TRBD2,TGCGCCAGCAGCCAGGTCCGATGGGTAGCGGGGGTCGCGAACACCGGGGAGCTGTTTTTT,CASSQVRWVAGVANTGELFF
TRBJ2-3,18,few,TRBV5-1,TRBD2,TGCGCCAGCAGCTTGGGTCCTAGCGGGGGGGCAGGGACAGATACGCAGTATTTT,CASSLGPSGGAGTDTQYF
TRBJ2-7,12,many,TRBV3-1,.,TGTGCCAGCAGCCAAGCCGCCCAGGAGCAGTACTTC,CASSQAAQEQYF